Shown below are 4 T cell receptor beta chains from a single sample sequenced in a study of response to subunit inactivated influenza vaccine. From the RT-PCR reads, TCRdb called clonotypes with MiXCR, one entry per CDR3 protein. The repertoire consists of 550,000 to 800,000 distinct CDR3 sequences, with approximately 13% occurring once and the leading ten covering around 7%. Here the sequenced sample was PBMCs from blood, taken approximately 15 days before vaccination. The receptors originated from a man aged 50 or older who received an inactivated influenza vaccine.

The CDR3 bases are TGCAGTGCTCCTCAACCCGGGACACCGACCTACGAGCAGTACTTC. It translates to CSAPQPGTPTYEQYF. This chain connects TRBV20-1 to TRBJ2-7; possibly TRBD1 for D (6 bases). Trimming stripped 5 bases from V and 2 bases from J, with 19 bases between. This CDR3 spans 15 amino acids. CDR1 and CDR2 (germline): DFQATT, SNEGSKA (reference sequence).

The rearrangement joins TRBV12-3 or TRBV12-4 to TRBJ2-4, with D perhaps TRBD1 (6 bases). Trimming removed 5 bases at V and 2 bases at J, with 7 bases between. This CDR3 is built from 13 residues. The chain's CDR3 is CASSRDTKNIQYF. For the CDR3, the DNA is TGTGCCAGCAGTCGGGACACCAAAAACATTCAGTACTTC.

The chain is built from TRBV6-2 or TRBV6-3 and TRBJ2-7; D perhaps matches TRBD2 (5 bases). Germline CDR1 MNHEY, CDR2 SVGEGT. This CDR3 has 16 amino acids. V was pared by 0 bases and J by 3 bases, with 15 bases between. For the CDR3, the DNA is TGTGCCAGCAGTTACTCGGAGCGGTTTTTGGGCTACGAGCAGTACTTC. Its protein product is CASSYSERFLGYEQYF.

This clonotype came up a few times. The genes are TRBV29-1 and TRBJ1-2; D perhaps matches TRBD1 (6 bases). In germline, CDR1 is SQVTM, CDR2 ANQGSEA. V was shortened by 6 bases and J by 3 bases, with 11 bases between the two germline ends. This CDR3 is built from 12 residues. In DNA form, the CDR3 reads TGCAGCGTACCACAGGGATACTATGGCTACACCTTC. Encoded protein: CSVPQGYYGYTF.